Sequencing of this T cell receptor (beta chain) was carried out in a study of T cells in Graves' hyperthyroidism and ophthalmopathy. The table lists this clonotype with a few counts. At one of its ends the junction is not consistent with the germline gene, which may arise from a read error. Uncontrolled infection, other autoimmune disease, pregnancy and lactation each barred patients from inclusion. Amplification of TCR beta CDR3 regions used RNA as the template. A first-round RT-PCR of the TCR CDR3 used the HTBI primer set. In TCRdb, the multiplex PCR reads were re-called with MiXCR into one record per CDR3 protein. The sample lists approximately 610,000 distinct CDR3 sequences; around 15% were seen once. The V gene's germline CDR1 is SEHNR and CDR2 FQNEAQ (reference sequence). The CDR3 consists of 14 residues.

The sample was blood. The sequence was collected from a woman aged 18-29 years with Graves' hyperthyroidism. This chain connects TRBV7-9 to TRBJ2-5; 9 bases agree with TRBD2. CDR3 sequence reads: CASSLSGKSGRWDF. CDR3 in DNA: TGTGCCAGCAGCTTAAGCGGGAAGAGCGGGAGGTGGGACTTC.